This T cell receptor beta chain was profiled in a study of human T cells and chemical hapten exposure. Study-level results: Among expanded TCRs, significantly more large CDR3 similarity clusters formed than among controls. Those TCRs sitting above 1 in 1000 frequency stayed the same with DPC sensitization. The presence of alopecia in the donors means their immune response may differ from healthy people's. Patch test score showed a positive correlation with PT1 expanded TCR counts.

The sample holds many counts of this clonotype. Its antigen is currently unknown. This CDR3 region has 17 residues. CDR1 and CDR2 (germline): LGHNT, FRNRAP. V lost 3 bases and J lost 2; bases outside the gene matches: 10. This sample's time point: patch test 3, about 24 weeks after DPC sensitization. This sample's treatment: therapeutic diphenylcyclopropenone sensitization with weekly scalp DPC. Each CDR3 protein gets one entry after TCRdb re-called the RACE reads with MiXCR. The sample records just under 65,000 distinct CDR3 sequences, 9.5% to 12% being singletons. The sequence was obtained from a woman in her twenties or thirties with alopecia areata. Some clones in this sample may be carry-over from other donors' samples. V is TRBV12-5 and J is TRBJ1-5; the match to TRBD1 covers 7 bases. The sample consisted of whole blood, taken in connection with sensitization to the hapten diphenylcyclopropenone (DPC). The CDR3 nucleotides read TGTGCTAGTGGTTTAGATCCAGGGGACAGAGGCAATCAGCCCCAGCATTTT. Its translation is CASGLDPGDRGNQPQHF.